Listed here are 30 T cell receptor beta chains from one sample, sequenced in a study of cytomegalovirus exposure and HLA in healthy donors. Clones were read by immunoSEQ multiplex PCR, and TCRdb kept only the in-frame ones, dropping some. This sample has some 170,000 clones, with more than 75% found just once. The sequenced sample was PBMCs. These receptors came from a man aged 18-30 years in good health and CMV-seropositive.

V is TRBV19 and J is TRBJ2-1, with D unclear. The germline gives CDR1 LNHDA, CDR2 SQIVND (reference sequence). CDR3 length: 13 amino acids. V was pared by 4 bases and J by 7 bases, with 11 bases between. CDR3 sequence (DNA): TGTGCCAGTAGTACCGTACGGGTTAATGAGCAGTTCTTC. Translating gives CASSTVRVNEQFF. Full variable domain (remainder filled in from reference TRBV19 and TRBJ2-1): DGGITQSPKYLFRKEGQNVTLSCEQNLNHDAMYWYRQDPGQGLRLIYYSQIVNDFQKGDIAEGYSVSREKKESFPLTVTSAQKNPTAFYLCASSTVRVNEQFFGPGTRLTVL.

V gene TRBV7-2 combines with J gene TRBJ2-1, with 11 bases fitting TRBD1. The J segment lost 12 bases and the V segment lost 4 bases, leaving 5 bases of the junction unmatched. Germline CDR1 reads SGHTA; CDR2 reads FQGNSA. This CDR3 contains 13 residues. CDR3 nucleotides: TGTGCCAGCAGCTCCGGACAGGGGGCTCCGCAGTTCTTC. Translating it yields CASSSGQGAPQFF.

DNA for the CDR3: TGTGCCAGCAGCCGAGACTCTGGGGCCAACGTCCTGACTTTC. Amino acids: CASSRDSGANVLTF. The genes are TRBV6-4 and TRBJ2-6; D is uncertain. CDR1 and CDR2 from the germline V gene are MRHNA and SNTAGT. V dropped 6 bases and J dropped 0 bases, with 6 bases sitting between them. CDR3 length: 14 amino acids.

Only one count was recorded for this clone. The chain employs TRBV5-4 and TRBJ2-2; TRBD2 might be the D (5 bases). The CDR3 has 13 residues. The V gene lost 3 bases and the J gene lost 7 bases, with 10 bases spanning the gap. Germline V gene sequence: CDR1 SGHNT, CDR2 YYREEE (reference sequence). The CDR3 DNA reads TGTGCCAGCAGCTCGAGCGGTGGCGGGGAGCTGTTTTTT. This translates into CASSSSGGGELFF.

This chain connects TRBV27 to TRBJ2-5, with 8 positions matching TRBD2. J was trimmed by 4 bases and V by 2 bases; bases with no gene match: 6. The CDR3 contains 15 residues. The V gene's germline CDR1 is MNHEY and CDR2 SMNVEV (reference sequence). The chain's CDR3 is CASSLSPRGGETQYF. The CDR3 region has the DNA TGTGCCAGCAGTTTAAGCCCCCGGGGGGGAGAGACCCAGTACTTC.

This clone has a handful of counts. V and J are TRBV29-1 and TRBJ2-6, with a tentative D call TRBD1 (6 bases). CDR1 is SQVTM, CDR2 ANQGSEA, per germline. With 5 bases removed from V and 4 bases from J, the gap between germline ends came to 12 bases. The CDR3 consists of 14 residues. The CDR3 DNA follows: TGCAGCGTTCGTCCAGGGACAGGGGCCAACGTCCTGACTTTC. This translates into CSVRPGTGANVLTF.

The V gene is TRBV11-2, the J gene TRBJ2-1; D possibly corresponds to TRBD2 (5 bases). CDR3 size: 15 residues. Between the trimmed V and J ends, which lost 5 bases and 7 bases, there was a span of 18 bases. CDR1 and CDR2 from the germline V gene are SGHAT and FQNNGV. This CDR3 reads CASSGSTRSRNEQFF. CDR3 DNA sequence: TGTGCCAGCAGCGGGAGCACCCGGTCTCGGAATGAGCAGTTCTTC.

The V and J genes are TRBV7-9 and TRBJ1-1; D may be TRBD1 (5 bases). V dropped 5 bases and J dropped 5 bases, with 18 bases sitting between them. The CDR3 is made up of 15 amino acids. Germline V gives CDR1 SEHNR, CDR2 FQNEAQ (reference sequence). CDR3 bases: TGTGCCAGCAGCCCCCCGGGACTCGGGAGAACTGAAGCTTTCTTT. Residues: CASSPPGLGRTEAFF.

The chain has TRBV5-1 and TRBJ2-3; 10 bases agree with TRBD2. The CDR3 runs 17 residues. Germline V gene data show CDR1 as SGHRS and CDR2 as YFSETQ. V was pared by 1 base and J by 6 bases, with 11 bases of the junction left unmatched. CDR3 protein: CASSLKLAGGQGDTQYF. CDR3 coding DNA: TGCGCCAGCAGCTTGAAATTAGCGGGGGGCCAAGGGGATACGCAGTATTTT. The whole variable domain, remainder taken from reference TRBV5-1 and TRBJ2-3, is KAGVTQTPRYLIKTRGQQVTLSCSPISGHRSVSWYQQTPGQGLQFLFEYFSETQRNKGNFPGRFSGRQFSNSRSEMNVSTLELGDSALYLCASSLKLAGGQGDTQYFGPGTRLTVL.

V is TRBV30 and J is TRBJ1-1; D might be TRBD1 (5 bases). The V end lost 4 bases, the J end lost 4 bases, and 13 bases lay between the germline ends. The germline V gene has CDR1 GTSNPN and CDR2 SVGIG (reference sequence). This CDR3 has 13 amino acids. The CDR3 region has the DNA TGTGCCTGGAATACACAGGCGGTCACTGAAGCTTTCTTT. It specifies CAWNTQAVTEAFF.

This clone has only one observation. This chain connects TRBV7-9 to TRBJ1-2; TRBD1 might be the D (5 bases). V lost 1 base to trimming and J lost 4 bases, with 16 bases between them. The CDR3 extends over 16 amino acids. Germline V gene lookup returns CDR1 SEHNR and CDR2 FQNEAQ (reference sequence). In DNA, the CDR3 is TGTGCCAGCAGCTTAGAGGGGAAGGGGCCCATCTATGGCTACACCTTC. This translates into CASSLEGKGPIYGYTF.

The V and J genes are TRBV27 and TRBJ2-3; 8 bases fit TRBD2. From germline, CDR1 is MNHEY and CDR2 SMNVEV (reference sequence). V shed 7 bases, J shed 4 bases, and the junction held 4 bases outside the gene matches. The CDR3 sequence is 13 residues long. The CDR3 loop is CASIGGGSDTQYF. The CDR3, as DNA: TGTGCCAGCATCGGCGGGGGGTCAGATACGCAGTATTTT.

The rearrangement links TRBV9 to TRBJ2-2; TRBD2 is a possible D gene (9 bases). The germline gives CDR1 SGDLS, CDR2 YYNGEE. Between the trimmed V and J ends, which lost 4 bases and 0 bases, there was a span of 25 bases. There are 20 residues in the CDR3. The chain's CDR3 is CASSIPGGGGALTNTGELFF. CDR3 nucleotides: TGTGCCAGCAGCATTCCAGGGGGCGGGGGGGCCCTCACGAACACCGGGGAGCTGTTTTTT.

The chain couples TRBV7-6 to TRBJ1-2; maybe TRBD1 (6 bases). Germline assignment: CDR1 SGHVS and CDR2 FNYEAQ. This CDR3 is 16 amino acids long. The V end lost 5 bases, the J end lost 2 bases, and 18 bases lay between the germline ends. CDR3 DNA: TGTGCCAGCAGCCCCATAACGGGGGGGCCAAACTATGGCTACACCTTC. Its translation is CASSPITGGPNYGYTF. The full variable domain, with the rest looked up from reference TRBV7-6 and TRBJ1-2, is GAGVSQSPRYKVTKRGQDVALRCDPISGHVSLYWYRQALGQGPEFLTYFNYEAQQDKSGLPNDRFSAERPEGSISTLTIQRTEQRDSAMYRCASSPITGGPNYGYTFGSGTRLTVV.

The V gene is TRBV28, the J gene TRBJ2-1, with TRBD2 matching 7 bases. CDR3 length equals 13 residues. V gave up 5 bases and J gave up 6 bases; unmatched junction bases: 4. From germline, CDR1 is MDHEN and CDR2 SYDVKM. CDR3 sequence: CASSPRTSNEQFF. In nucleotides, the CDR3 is TGTGCCAGCAGTCCCAGGACTAGCAATGAGCAGTTCTTC.

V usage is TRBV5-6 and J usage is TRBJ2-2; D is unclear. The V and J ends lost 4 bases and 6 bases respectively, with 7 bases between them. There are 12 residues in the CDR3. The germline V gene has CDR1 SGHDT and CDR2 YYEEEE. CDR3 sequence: CASSPYPGELFF. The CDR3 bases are TGTGCCAGCAGCCCTTATCCCGGGGAGCTGTTTTTT.

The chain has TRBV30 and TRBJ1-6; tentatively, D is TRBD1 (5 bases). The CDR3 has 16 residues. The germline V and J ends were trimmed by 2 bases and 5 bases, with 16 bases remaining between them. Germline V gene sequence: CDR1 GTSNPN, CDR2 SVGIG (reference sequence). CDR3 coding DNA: TGTGCCTGGAGTCCCACGCGGGGCGGTAATAATTCACCCCTCCACTTT. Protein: CAWSPTRGGNNSPLHF.

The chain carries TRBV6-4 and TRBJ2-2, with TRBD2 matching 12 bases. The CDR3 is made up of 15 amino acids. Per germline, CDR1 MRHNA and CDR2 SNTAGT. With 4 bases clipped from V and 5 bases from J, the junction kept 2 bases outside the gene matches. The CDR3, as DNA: TGTGCCAGCAGTGCCGGGACTAGCGGGACCGGGGAGCTGTTTTTT. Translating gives CASSAGTSGTGELFF.

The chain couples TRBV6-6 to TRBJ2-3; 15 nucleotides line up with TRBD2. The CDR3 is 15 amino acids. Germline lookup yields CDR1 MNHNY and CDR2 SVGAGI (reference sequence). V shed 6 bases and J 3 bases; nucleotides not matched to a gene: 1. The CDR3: CASRGLAGGTDTQYF. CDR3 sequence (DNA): TGTGCCAGCAGGGGACTAGCGGGAGGAACAGATACGCAGTATTTT.

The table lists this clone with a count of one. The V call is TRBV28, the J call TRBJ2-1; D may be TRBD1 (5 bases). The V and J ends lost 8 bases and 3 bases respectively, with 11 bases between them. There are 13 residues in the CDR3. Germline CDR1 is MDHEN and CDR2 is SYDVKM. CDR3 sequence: CASVQEIYNEQFF. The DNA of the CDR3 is TGTGCCAGCGTACAGGAGATCTACAATGAGCAGTTCTTC. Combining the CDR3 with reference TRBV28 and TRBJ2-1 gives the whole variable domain DVKVTQSSRYLVKRTGEKVFLECVQDMDHENMFWYRQDPGLGLRLIYFSYDVKMKEKGDIPEGYSVSREKKERFSLILESASTNQTSMYLCASVQEIYNEQFFGPGTRLTVL.

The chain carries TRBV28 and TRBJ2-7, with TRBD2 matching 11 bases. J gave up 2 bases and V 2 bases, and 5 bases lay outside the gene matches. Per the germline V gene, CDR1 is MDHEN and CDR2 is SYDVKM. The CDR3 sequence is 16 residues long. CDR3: CASSLRLAGGAYEQYF. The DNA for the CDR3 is TGTGCCAGCAGTTTAAGGCTAGCGGGAGGTGCCTACGAGCAGTACTTC.

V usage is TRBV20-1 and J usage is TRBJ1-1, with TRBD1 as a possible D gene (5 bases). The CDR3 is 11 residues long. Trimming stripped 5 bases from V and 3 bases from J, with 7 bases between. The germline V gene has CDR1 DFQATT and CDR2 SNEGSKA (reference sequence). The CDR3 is CSARRDTEAFF. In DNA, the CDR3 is TGCAGTGCTCGCAGGGACACTGAAGCTTTCTTT.

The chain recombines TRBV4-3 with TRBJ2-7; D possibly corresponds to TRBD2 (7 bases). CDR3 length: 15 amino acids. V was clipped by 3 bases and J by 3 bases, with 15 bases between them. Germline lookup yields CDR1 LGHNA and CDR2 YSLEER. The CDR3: CASSQGRGHLYEQYF. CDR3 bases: TGCGCCAGCAGCCAGGGGAGGGGACACCTCTACGAGCAGTACTTC.

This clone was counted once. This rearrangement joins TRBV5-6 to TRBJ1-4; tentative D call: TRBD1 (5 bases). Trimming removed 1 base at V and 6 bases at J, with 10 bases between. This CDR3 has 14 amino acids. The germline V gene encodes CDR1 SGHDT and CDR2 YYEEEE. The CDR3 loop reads CASSLLGADEKLFF. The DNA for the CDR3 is TGTGCCAGCAGCTTGTTAGGGGCGGATGAAAAACTGTTTTTT.

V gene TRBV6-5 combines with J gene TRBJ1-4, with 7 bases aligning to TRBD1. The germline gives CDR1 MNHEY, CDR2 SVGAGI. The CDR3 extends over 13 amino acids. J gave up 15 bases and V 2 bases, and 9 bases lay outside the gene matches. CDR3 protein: CASSYTPTGILFF. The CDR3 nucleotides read TGTGCCAGCAGTTACACTCCGACAGGGATTTTGTTTTTT.

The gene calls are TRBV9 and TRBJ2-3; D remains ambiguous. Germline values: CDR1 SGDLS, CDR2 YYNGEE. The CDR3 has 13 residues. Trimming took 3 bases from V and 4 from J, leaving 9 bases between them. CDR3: CASSAGLADTQYF. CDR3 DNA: TGTGCCAGCAGCGCCGGGTTGGCAGATACGCAGTATTTT.

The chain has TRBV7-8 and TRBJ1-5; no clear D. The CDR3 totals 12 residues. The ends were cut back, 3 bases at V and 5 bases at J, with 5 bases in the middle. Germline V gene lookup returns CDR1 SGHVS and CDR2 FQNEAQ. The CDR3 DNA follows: TGTGCCAGCAGCTTCCGGGATCAGCCCCAGCATTTT. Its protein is CASSFRDQPQHF.

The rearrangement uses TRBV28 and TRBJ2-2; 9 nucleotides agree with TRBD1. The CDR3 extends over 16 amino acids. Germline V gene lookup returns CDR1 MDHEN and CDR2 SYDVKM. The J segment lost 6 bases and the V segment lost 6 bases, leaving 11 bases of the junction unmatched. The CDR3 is CASRQGGQGKAGELFF. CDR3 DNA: TGTGCCAGCAGGCAGGGGGGACAGGGCAAGGCCGGGGAGCTGTTTTTT.

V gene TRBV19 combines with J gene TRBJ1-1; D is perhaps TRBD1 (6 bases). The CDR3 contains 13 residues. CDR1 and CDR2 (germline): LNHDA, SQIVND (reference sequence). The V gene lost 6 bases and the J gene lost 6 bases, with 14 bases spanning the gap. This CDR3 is CASSLRGGAEAFF. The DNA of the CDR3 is TGTGCCAGTAGCCTACGAGGGGGAGCTGAAGCTTTCTTT.

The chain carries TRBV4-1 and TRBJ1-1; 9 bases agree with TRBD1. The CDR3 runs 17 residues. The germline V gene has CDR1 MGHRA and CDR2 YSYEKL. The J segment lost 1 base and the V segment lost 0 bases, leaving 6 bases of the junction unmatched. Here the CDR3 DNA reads TGCGCCAGCAGCCAAGAGGGGACAGGGAGGGGGAACACTGAAGCTTTCTTT. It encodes CASSQEGTGRGNTEAFF.